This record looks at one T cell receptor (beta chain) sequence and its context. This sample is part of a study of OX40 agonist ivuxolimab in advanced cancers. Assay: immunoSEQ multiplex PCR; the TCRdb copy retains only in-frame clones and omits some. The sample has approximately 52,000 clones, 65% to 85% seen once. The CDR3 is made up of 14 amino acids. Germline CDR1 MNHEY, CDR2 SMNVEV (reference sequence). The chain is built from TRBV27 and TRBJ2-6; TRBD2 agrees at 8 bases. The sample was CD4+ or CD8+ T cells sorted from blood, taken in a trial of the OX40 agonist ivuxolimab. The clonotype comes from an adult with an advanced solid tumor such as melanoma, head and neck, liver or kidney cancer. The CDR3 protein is CTRGGATGANVLTF. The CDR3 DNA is TGTACACGGGGGGGGGCCACTGGGGCCAACGTCCTGACTTTC.